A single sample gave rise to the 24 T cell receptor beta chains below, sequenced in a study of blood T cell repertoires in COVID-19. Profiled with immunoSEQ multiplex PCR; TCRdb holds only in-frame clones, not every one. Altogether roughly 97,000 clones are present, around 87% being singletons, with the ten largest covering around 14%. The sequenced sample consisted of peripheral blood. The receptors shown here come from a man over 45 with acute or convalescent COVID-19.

The CDR3 loop reads CASSLVTGQTYEQYF. In nucleotides, the CDR3 is TGTGCCAGCAGCTTAGTCACAGGGCAAACCTACGAGCAGTACTTC. The V gene is TRBV11-2, the J gene TRBJ2-7; possibly TRBD1 for D (6 bases). The CDR3 is made up of 15 amino acids. Germline CDR1 SGHAT, CDR2 FQNNGV. Between the trimmed V and J ends, which lost 1 base and 2 bases, there was a span of 12 bases.

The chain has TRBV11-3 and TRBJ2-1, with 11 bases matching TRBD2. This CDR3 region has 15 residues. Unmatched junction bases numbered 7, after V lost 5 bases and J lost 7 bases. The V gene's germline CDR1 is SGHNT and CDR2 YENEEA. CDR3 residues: CASSRTSGSRNEQFF. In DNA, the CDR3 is TGTGCCAGCAGCCGAACTAGCGGGAGTAGGAATGAGCAGTTCTTC.

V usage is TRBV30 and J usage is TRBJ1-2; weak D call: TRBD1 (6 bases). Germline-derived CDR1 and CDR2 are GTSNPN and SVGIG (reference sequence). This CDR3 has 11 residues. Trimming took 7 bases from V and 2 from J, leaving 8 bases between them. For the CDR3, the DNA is TGTGCCTTGGACAGAAACTATGGCTACACCTTC. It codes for CALDRNYGYTF.

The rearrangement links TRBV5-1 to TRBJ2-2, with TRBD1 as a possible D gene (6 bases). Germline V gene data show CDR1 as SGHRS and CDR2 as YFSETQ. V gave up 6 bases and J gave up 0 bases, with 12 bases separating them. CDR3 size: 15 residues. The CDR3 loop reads CASTTGHANTGELFF. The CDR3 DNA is TGCGCCAGCACCACAGGGCACGCGAACACCGGGGAGCTGTTTTTT.

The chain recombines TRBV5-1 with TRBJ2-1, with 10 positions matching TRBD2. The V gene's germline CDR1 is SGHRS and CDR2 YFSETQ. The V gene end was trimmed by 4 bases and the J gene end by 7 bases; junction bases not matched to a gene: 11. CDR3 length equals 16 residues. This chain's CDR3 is CASSKRLAGQGNEQFF. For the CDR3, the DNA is TGCGCCAGCAGCAAAAGACTAGCGGGTCAGGGGAATGAGCAGTTCTTC.

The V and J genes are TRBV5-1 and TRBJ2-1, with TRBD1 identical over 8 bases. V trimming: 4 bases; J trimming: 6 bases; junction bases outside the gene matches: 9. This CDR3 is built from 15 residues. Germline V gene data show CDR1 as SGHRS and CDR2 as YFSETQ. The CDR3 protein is CASSPDRGGGNEQFF. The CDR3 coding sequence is TGCGCCAGCAGCCCAGACAGGGGTGGGGGCAATGAGCAGTTCTTC. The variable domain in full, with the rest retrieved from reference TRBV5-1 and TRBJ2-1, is KAGVTQTPRYLIKTRGQQVTLSCSPISGHRSVSWYQQTPGQGLQFLFEYFSETQRNKGNFPGRFSGRQFSNSRSEMNVSTLELGDSALYLCASSPDRGGGNEQFFGPGTRLTVL.

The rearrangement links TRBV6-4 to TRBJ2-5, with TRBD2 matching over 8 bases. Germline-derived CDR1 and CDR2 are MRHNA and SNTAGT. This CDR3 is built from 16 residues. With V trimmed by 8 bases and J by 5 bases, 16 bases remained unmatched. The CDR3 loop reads CASLTQGVAGWETQYF. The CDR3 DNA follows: TGTGCCAGCCTTACCCAGGGCGTAGCGGGATGGGAGACCCAGTACTTC.

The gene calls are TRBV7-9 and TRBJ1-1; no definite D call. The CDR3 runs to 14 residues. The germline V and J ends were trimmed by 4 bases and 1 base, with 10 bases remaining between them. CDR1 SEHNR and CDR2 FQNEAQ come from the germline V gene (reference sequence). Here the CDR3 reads CASSSQTENTEAFF. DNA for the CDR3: TGTGCCAGCAGCTCTCAAACAGAGAACACTGAAGCTTTCTTT. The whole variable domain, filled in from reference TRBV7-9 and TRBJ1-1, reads DTGVSQNPRHKITKRGQNVTFRCDPISEHNRLYWYRQTLGQGPEFLTYFQNEAQLEKSRLLSDRFSAERPKGSFSTLEIQRTEQGDSAMYLCASSSQTENTEAFFGQGTRLTVV.

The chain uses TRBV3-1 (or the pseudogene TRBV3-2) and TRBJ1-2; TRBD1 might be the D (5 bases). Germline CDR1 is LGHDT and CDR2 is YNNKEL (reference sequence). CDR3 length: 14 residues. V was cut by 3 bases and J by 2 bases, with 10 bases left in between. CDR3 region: CASSQGGYNYGYTF. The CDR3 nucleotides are TGTGCCAGCAGCCAGGGGGGTTACAACTATGGCTACACCTTC.

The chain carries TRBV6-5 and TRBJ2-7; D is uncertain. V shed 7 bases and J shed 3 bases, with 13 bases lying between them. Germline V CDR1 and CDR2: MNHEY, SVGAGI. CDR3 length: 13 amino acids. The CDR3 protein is CASTLGKSYEQYF. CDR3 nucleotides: TGTGCCAGCACCCTAGGAAAGAGCTACGAGCAGTACTTC.

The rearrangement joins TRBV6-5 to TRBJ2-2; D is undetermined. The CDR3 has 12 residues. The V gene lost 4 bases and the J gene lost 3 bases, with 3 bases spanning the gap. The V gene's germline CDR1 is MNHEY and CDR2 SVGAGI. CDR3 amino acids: CASSSDTGELFF. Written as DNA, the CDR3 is TGTGCCAGCAGTTCCGACACCGGGGAGCTGTTTTTT.

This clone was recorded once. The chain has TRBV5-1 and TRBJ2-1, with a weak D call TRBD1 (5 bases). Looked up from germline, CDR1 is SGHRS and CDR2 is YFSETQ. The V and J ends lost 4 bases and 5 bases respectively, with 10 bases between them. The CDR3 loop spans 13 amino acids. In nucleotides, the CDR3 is TGCGCCAGCAGCGAGCAGACAGACAATGAGCAGTTCTTC. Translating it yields CASSEQTDNEQFF.

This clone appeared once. CDR3 nucleotides: TGTGCCACCAGTGGGGCAGGGCTAGAGACCCAGTACTTC. This gives the protein CATSGAGLETQYF. The V call is TRBV24-1, the J call TRBJ2-5; D perhaps matches TRBD1 (5 bases). Germline loops: CDR1 KGHDR, CDR2 SFDVKD. This CDR3 comprises 13 residues. V gave up 5 bases and J gave up 4 bases, with 10 bases separating them.

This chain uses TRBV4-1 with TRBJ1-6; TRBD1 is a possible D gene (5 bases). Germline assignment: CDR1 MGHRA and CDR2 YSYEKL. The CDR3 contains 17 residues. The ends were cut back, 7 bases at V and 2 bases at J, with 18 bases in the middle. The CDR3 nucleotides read TGCGCCAGCACCTTATCGGGGAGGGACGCCTATAATTCACCCCTCCACTTT. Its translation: CASTLSGRDAYNSPLHF.

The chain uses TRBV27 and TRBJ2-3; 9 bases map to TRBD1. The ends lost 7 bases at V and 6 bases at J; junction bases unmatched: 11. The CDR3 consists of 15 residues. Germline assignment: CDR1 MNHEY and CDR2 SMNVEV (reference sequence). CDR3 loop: CASNPRQGGFDTQYF. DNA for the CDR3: TGTGCCAGCAACCCCCGACAGGGGGGTTTTGATACGCAGTATTTT.

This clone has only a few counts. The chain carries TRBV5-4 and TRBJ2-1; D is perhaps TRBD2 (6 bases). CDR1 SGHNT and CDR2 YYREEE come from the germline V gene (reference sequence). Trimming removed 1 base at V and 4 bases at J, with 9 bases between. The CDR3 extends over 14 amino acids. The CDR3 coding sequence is TGTGCCAGCAGCTTGCGGCGGGGTTACAATGAGCAGTTCTTC. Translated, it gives CASSLRRGYNEQFF.

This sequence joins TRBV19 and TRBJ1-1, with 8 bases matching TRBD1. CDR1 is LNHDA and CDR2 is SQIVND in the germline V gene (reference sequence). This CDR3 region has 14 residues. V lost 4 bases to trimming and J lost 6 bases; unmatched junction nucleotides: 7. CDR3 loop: CASSTGQGRAEAFF. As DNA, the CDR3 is TGTGCCAGTAGTACAGGACAGGGCAGGGCTGAAGCTTTCTTT.

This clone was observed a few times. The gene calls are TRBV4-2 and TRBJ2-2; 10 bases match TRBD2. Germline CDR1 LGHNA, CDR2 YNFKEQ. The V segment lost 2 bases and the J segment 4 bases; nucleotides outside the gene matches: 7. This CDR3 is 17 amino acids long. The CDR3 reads CASSQPSGSIGTGELFF. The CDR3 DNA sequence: TGTGCCAGCAGCCAACCTAGCGGGAGTATTGGCACCGGGGAGCTGTTTTTT.

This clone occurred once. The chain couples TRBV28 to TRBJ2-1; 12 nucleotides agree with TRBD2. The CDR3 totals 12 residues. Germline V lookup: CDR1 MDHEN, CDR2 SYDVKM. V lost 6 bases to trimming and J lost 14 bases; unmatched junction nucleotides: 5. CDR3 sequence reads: CASRLAGGRKFF. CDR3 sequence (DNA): TGTGCCAGCAGGCTAGCGGGAGGGCGGAAGTTCTTC.

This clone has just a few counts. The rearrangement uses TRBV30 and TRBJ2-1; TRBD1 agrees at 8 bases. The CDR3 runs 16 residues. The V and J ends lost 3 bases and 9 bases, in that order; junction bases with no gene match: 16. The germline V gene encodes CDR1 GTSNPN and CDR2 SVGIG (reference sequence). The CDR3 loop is CAWRTGTGPRRGEQFF. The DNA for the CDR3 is TGTGCCTGGAGAACCGGGACAGGTCCTAGGAGGGGTGAGCAGTTCTTC.

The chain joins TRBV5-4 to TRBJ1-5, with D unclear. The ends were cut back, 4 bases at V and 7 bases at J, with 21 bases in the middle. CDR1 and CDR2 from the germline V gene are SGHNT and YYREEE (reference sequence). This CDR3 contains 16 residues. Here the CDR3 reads CASSVSPFGEGQPQHF. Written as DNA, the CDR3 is TGTGCCAGCAGCGTCTCCCCTTTTGGGGAGGGCCAGCCCCAGCATTTT.

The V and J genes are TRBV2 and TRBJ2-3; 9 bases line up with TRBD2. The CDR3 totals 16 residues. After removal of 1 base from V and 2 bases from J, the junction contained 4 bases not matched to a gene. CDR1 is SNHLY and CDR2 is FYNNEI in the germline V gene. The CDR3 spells CASSEDLAGFTDTQYF. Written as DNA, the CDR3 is TGTGCCAGCAGTGAAGACCTAGCGGGGTTCACAGATACGCAGTATTTT.

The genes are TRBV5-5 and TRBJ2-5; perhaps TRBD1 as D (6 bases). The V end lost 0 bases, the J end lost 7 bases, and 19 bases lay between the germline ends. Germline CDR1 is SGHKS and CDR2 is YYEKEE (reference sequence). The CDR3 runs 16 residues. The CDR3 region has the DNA TGTGCCAGCAGCTTGGCTTTGACAGGCGGCCAGGGGACCCAGTACTTC. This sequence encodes CASSLALTGGQGTQYF.

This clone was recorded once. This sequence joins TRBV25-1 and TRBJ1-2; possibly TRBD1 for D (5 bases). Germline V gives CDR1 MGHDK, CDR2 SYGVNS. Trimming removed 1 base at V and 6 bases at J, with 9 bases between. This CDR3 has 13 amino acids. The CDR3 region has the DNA TGTGCCAGCAGTGAATGGGTGACAGATGGCTACACCTTC. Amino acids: CASSEWVTDGYTF.